This T cell receptor beta chain was obtained from a study of T cells in narcolepsy. Notes on the study in general: Some memory CD4+ repertoires had no autoreactive clone sequences. Healthy controls reportedly lacked the autoreactive clonotypes serially found in patients' blood. Autoreactive HCRT-specific and TRIB2-specific clonotypes were marked in same-patient CSF-versus-blood CD4+ comparisons.

The CDR3 contains 16 residues. Germline assignment: CDR1 SGHTA and CDR2 FQGTGA. The V end lost 4 bases, the J end lost 4 bases, and 17 bases lay between the germline ends. On this clone: The target antigen is unknown.

Sequencing was performed with immunoSEQ multiplex PCR; in TCRdb, only in-frame clones are kept and a portion is missing. The table lists more than 20,000 clones, approximately 80% of them singletons, with approximately 0.98% in the top ten. The source of this sequence is a human donor in good health. The material sequenced was memory (CD45RA-) CD4+ T cells from blood. J is TRBJ2-1 and V is TRBV7-3; D is perhaps TRBD1 or TRBD2 (6 bases each). CDR3 loop: CASSSQGRGRYNEQFF. As DNA, the CDR3 is TGTGCCAGCAGCTCCCAAGGCCGGGGGCGTTACAATGAGCAGTTCTTC.